This TCR beta chain originates from a study of PD-1 blockade in classical Hodgkin lymphoma. Every patient experienced relapse after autologous stem cell transplantation, and brentuximab vedotin exposure varied. Sequenced by immunoSEQ multiplex PCR; TCRdb stores in-frame clones only, minus some. The sample includes approximately 90,000 clones, approximately 91% of them seen just once. Trimming removed 4 bases at V and 4 bases at J, with 17 bases between. CDR3 length: 16 residues. Germline values: CDR1 MDHEN, CDR2 SYDVKM. This clonotype was sampled from a human donor with classical Hodgkin lymphoma. Sequencing used peripheral blood mononuclear cells (PBMCs), obtained before the second cycle of nivolumab. V and J are TRBV28 and TRBJ2-1, with D maybe TRBD2 (5 bases). CDR3 region: CASSSSSAERYNEQFF. The DNA of the CDR3 is TGTGCCAGCAGTTCCTCTTCCGCGGAGCGGTACAATGAGCAGTTCTTC.